The source of this TCR beta chain is a study of shared clonotypes between healthy human individuals. The study's findings and limits: What limited the represented genetic and exposure-history diversity was the small number of donors.

V lost 0 bases, J lost 2 bases, and 4 bases stayed unmatched. Germline assignment: CDR1 SGDLS and CDR2 YYNGEE. This CDR3 spans 16 amino acids. This clone came up once. Antigen: not known. The assay was immunoSEQ multiplex PCR, and TCRdb's table has in-frame clones only and misses some. The table records about 2 million clones, roughly 96% of them present only once. The V gene is TRBV9, the J gene TRBJ2-3; 9 bases agree with TRBD2. Sequencing used naive CD4+ T cells sorted from blood. Subset: CD45RA+ positively selected. The source is a man aged 18 to 30 in good health. CDR3: CASSVGASGTTDTQYF. In DNA form, the CDR3 reads TGTGCCAGCAGCGTAGGGGCTAGCGGGACCACAGATACGCAGTATTTT.